These T cell receptor beta chains were read from a single sample in a study of blood T cell repertoires in COVID-19. Sequenced by immunoSEQ multiplex PCR; TCRdb stores in-frame clones only, minus some. Of some 220,000 clones in the sample, 65% to 85% are singletons; the top ten hold around 3.1%. The sequencing sample was made of peripheral blood. The receptors were gathered from a woman aged 25 to 45 who had recovered from COVID-19. Both conserved end residues are part of each CDR3. The D gene is left open where the match is weak. Size tells how often a clone was seen (once, few, many) or the class of an expanded clone, and some rows leave it out.

j_call d_call clone_size v_call cdr3_aa cdr3_nt
TRBJ2-2 TRBD1 NA TRBV5-1 CASSLGRGPGELFF TGCGCCAGCAGCTTGGGCAGGGGGCCAGGGGAGCTGTTTTTT
TRBJ2-2 TRBD1 NA TRBV10-3 CAISEGTGGFGELFF TGTGCCATCAGTGAAGGGACAGGGGGCTTCGGGGAGCTGTTTTTT
TRBJ2-7 TRBD1 NA TRBV19 CASSSSYRGSYEQYF TGTGCCAGTAGTAGCTCATACAGGGGCTCCTACGAGCAGTACTTC
TRBJ1-2 NA few TRBV9 CASSVDPGLGYTF TGTGCCAGCAGCGTAGATCCGGGACTCGGCTACACCTTC
TRBJ2-1 NA NA TRBV10-3 CAISGRSNEQFF TGTGCCATCAGTGGCAGGTCCAATGAGCAGTTCTTC
TRBJ1-1 NA NA TRBV27 CASSDMNTEAFF TGTGCCAGCTCAGACATGAACACTGAAGCTTTCTTT
TRBJ1-6 NA NA TRBV27 CASRSRANSPLHF TGTGCCAGCAGGTCCAGGGCTAATTCACCCCTCCACTTT
TRBJ2-7 TRBD2 NA TRBV4-2 CASSLQIESGSEDYEQYF TGTGCCAGCAGCCTCCAAATCGAGAGCGGGAGCGAAGACTACGAGCAGTACTTC
TRBJ1-1 NA NA TRBV6-5 CASSYGGLNTEAFF TGTGCCAGCAGTTACGGGGGCCTGAACACTGAAGCTTTCTTT
TRBJ2-2 TRBD1 NA TRBV30 CAWINRGTGELFF TGTGCCTGGATAAACAGGGGCACCGGGGAGCTGTTTTTT
TRBJ2-4 TRBD1 NA TRBV7-2 CASSRDRQNIQYF TGTGCCAGCAGTCGGGACAGGCAAAACATTCAGTACTTC
TRBJ1-1 NA NA TRBV29-1 CSVGEGYTEAFF TGCAGCGTAGGGGAGGGGTACACTGAAGCTTTCTTT
TRBJ1-5 NA NA TRBV28 CASSHDSYSNQPQHF TGTGCCAGCAGTCACGACAGCTATAGCAATCAGCCCCAGCATTTT
TRBJ1-5 NA NA TRBV19 CASSRGGGRGDQPQHF TGTGCCAGTAGTAGGGGCGGGGGGCGAGGAGATCAGCCCCAGCATTTT
TRBJ2-5 NA NA TRBV6-5 CASSLLGNSPETQYF TGTGCCAGCAGTCTCCTCGGGAATTCCCCAGAGACCCAGTACTTC
TRBJ2-3 NA NA TRBV30 CAWVAARGAQYF TGTGCCTGGGTAGCGGCGCGCGGGGCGCAGTATTTT
TRBJ2-3 TRBD2 NA TRBV27 CASSPWTSGTDTQYF TGTGCCAGCAGTCCATGGACTAGCGGAACAGATACGCAGTATTTT
TRBJ2-7 NA NA TRBV27 CASSSGWPEQYF TGTGCCAGCAGTTCGGGGTGGCCCGAGCAGTACTTC
TRBJ1-4 NA NA TRBV27 CASSFATTGDEKLFF TGTGCCAGCAGTTTCGCCACCACGGGGGATGAAAAACTGTTTTTT
TRBJ2-1 TRBD2 many TRBV7-2 CASSLRTSGRFYNEQFF TGTGCCAGCAGCTTAAGGACTAGCGGGAGATTTTACAATGAGCAGTTCTTC
TRBJ1-4 NA NA TRBV3-1/TRBV3-2 CASSQSGTYSEKLFF TGTGCCAGCAGCCAATCCGGGACATACTCTGAAAAACTGTTTTTT
TRBJ2-3 NA once TRBV5-1 CASSGDAGIADTQYF TGCGCCAGCAGCGGCGACGCGGGAATAGCAGATACGCAGTATTTT
TRBJ2-3 NA NA TRBV5-1 CASRWRQTDTQYF TGCGCCAGCAGATGGAGACAGACAGATACGCAGTATTTT
TRBJ1-4 NA NA TRBV5-4 CASSLRGGAAEKLFF TGTGCCAGCAGCCTCCGGGGAGGTGCTGCTGAAAAACTGTTTTTT
TRBJ2-7 NA once TRBV27 CASNGRGAYEQYF TGTGCCAGCAATGGGAGGGGGGCCTACGAGCAGTACTTC
TRBJ2-3 TRBD2 few TRBV7-2 CASSPGTGSGITDTQYF TGTGCCAGCAGCCCAGGCACAGGTAGCGGGATTACAGATACGCAGTATTTT
TRBJ1-1 NA NA TRBV24-1 CATSDPNTEAFF TGTGCCACCAGTGATCCTAACACTGAAGCTTTCTTT
TRBJ2-2 TRBD1 NA TRBV30 CAWSLGTGYTGELFF TGTGCCTGGAGCCTTGGGACAGGGTACACCGGGGAGCTGTTTTTT
TRBJ2-3 NA NA TRBV24-1 CATSDYIQGTDTQYF TGTGCCACCAGTGATTACATACAGGGAACAGATACGCAGTATTTT
TRBJ2-7 TRBD1 NA TRBV10-3 CATRIPGQSYEQYF TGTGCCACAAGGATACCGGGACAGAGCTACGAGCAGTACTTC
TRBJ2-7 TRBD2 NA TRBV12-5 CASGFGTSGGFAHEQYF TGTGCTAGTGGTTTCGGGACTAGCGGGGGGTTTGCCCACGAGCAGTACTTC
TRBJ1-1 NA once TRBV21-1 CASSKALRRGGPEAFF TGTGCCAGCAGCAAAGCGCTTAGAAGGGGGGGACCTGAAGCTTTCTTT
TRBJ2-1 TRBD2 NA TRBV5-1 CASSLGLASEQFF TGCGCCAGCAGCTTGGGACTAGCGTCTGAGCAGTTCTTC
TRBJ2-2 NA NA TRBV24-1 CATSVRGTGELFF TGTGCCACCAGTGTAAGGGGAACCGGGGAGCTGTTTTTT
TRBJ2-7 TRBD2 NA TRBV10-3 CAIRGDSREAPHYEQYF TGTGCCATCAGGGGGGACTCGCGGGAGGCCCCCCACTACGAGCAGTACTTC
TRBJ2-1 TRBD2 NA TRBV3-1/TRBV3-2 CASSHTSGSPREFF TGTGCCAGCAGCCATACTAGCGGGAGTCCCCGGGAGTTCTTC
TRBJ1-4 NA many TRBV21-1 CASSKAQGQGKKLFF TGTGCCAGCAGCAAAGCCCAAGGACAGGGCAAAAAACTGTTTTTT
TRBJ1-1 NA once TRBV14 CASSQDLNTEAFF TGTGCCAGCAGCCAAGATCTTAACACTGAAGCTTTCTTT
TRBJ2-1 NA NA TRBV11-3 CASSPGGGLGNEQFF TGTGCCAGCAGCCCAGGGGGCGGACTAGGCAATGAGCAGTTCTTC
TRBJ2-1 TRBD1 once TRBV24-1 CATSGLIAGGNEQFF TGTGCCACCAGTGGCCTTATTGCAGGGGGCAATGAGCAGTTCTTC
TRBJ2-1 TRBD2 NA TRBV29-1 CSVDNPSGRDNEQFF TGCAGCGTTGATAACCCTAGCGGGAGGGACAATGAGCAGTTCTTC
TRBJ2-7 TRBD2 NA TRBV10-2 CASSDSGGNSYEQYF TGCGCCAGCAGTGATAGCGGGGGGAACTCCTACGAGCAGTACTTC
TRBJ2-7 NA NA TRBV19 CASSISGSSYEQYF TGTGCCAGTAGTATTTCGGGTTCGTCCTACGAGCAGTACTTC
TRBJ2-7 TRBD1 many TRBV5-1 CASSPGQGENKQYF TGCGCCAGCAGCCCGGGACAGGGGGAAAATAAGCAGTACTTC
TRBJ1-2 NA NA TRBV30 CAWSVGGGDGYTF TGTGCCTGGAGTGTAGGGGGAGGGGATGGCTACACCTTC
TRBJ2-4 NA NA TRBV27 CASSLEGAKNIQYF TGTGCCAGCAGTTTGGAGGGGGCCAAAAACATTCAGTACTTC
TRBJ2-1 TRBD1 NA TRBV2 CAGFGTGSHNEQFF TGTGCCGGCTTTGGGACAGGGTCCCACAATGAGCAGTTCTTC
TRBJ1-1 NA NA TRBV2 CASLREGATEAFF TGTGCCAGCCTCCGGGAAGGAGCCACTGAAGCTTTCTTT
TRBJ2-3 NA NA TRBV7-3 CASSSGQGGTQYF TGTGCCAGCAGCTCGGGTCAGGGAGGTACGCAGTATTTT